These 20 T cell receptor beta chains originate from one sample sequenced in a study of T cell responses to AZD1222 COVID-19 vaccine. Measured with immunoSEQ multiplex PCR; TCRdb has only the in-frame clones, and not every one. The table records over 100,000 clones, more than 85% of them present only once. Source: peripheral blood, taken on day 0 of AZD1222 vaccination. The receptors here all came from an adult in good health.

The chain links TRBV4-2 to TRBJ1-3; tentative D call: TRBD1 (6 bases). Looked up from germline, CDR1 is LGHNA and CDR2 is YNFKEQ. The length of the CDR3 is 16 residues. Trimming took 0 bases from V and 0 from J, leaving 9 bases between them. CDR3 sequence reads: CASSQEGGSSGNTIYF. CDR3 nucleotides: TGTGCCAGCAGCCAAGAGGGGGGCAGCTCTGGAAACACCATATATTTT.

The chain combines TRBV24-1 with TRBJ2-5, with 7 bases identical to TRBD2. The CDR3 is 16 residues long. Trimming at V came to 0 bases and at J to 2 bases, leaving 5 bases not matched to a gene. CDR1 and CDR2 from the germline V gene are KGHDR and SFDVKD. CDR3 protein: CATSDLPQAGQETQYF. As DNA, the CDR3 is TGTGCCACCAGTGATTTGCCTCAAGCGGGACAAGAGACCCAGTACTTC.

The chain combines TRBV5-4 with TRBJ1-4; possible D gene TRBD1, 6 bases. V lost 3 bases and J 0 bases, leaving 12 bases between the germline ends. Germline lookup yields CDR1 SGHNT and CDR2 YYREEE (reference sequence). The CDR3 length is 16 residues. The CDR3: CASSSTGSATNEKLFF. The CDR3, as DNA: TGTGCCAGCAGCTCTACAGGGAGCGCAACTAATGAAAAACTGTTTTTT.

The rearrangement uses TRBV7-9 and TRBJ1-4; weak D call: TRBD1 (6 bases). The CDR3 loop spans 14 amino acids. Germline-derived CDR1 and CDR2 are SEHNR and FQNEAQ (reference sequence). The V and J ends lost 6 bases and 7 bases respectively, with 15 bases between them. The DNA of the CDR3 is TGTGCCAGCAGTTCGGGCGGGGGCGGTGAAAAACTGTTTTTT. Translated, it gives CASSSGGGGEKLFF.

The CDR3 loop is CASSLRLGRAPDTQYF. The CDR3 DNA reads as TGTGCCAGCAGCTTAAGGTTGGGCAGGGCGCCGGATACGCAGTATTTT. This chain links TRBV7-2 with TRBJ2-3; a weak D match, TRBD1 (5 bases). CDR3 size: 16 residues. V lost 2 bases to trimming and J lost 6 bases, with 18 bases between them. Germline V lookup: CDR1 SGHTA, CDR2 FQGNSA.

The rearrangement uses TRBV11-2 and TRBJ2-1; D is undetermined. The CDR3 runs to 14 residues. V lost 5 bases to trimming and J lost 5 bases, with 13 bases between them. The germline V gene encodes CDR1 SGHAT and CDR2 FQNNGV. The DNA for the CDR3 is TGTGCCAGCAGCCCATATAAGTTCAACAATGAGCAGTTCTTC. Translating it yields CASSPYKFNNEQFF.

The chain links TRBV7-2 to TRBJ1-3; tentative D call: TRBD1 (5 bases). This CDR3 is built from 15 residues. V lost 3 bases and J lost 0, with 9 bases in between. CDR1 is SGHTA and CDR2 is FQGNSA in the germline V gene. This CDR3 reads CASSLGPFSGNTIYF. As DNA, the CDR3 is TGTGCCAGCAGCTTGGGACCTTTCTCTGGAAACACCATATATTTT.

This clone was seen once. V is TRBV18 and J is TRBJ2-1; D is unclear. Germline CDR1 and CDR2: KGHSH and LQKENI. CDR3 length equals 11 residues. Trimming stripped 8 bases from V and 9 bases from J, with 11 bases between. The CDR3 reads CASTDGGEQFF. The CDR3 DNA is TGTGCCAGCACTGACGGTGGTGAGCAGTTCTTC.

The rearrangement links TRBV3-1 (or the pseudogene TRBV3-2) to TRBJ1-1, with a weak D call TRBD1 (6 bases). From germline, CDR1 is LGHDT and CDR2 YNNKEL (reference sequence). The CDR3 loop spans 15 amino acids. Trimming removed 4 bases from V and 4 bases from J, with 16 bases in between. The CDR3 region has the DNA TGTGCCAGCAGCCGAGCGACAGGTGGGATCACTGAAGCTTTCTTT. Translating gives CASSRATGGITEAFF.

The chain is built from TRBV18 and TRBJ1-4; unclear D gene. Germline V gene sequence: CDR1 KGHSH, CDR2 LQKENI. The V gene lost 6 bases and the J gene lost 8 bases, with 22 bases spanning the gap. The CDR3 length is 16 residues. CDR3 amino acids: CASSTSRETTREKLFF. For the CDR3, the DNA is TGTGCCAGCTCTACCTCCCGGGAGACTACAAGGGAAAAACTGTTTTTT.

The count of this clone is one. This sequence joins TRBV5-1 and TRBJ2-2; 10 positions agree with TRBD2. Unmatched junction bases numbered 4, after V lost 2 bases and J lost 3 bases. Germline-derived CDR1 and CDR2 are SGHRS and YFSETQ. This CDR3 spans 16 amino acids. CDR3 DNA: TGCGCCAGCAGCTTAGCCCTAGCGGGGGACACCGGGGAGCTGTTTTTT. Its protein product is CASSLALAGDTGELFF.

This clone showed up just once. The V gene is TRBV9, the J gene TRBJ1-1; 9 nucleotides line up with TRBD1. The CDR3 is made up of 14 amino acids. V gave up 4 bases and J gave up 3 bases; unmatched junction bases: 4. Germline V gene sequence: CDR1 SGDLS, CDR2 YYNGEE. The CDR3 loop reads CASSPTGGYTEAFF. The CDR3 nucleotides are TGTGCCAGCAGCCCAACAGGGGGCTACACTGAAGCTTTCTTT.

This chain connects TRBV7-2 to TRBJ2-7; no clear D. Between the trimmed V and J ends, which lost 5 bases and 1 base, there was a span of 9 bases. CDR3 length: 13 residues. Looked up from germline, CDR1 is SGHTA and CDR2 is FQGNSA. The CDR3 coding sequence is TGTGCCAGCAGCACCCGCCCGTCCTACGAGCAGTACTTC. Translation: CASSTRPSYEQYF.

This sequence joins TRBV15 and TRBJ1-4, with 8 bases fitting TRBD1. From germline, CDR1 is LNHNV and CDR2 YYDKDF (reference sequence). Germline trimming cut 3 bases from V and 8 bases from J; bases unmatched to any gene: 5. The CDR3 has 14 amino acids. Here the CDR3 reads CATSRDRVGEKLFF. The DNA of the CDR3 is TGTGCCACCAGCAGGGACAGGGTGGGGGAAAAACTGTTTTTT.

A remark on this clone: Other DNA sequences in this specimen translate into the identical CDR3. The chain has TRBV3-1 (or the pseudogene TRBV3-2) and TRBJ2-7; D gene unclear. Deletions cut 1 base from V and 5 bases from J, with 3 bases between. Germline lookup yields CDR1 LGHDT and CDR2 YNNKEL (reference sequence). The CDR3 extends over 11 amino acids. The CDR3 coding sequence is TGTGCCAGCAGCCAAGTTAACGAGCAGTACTTC. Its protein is CASSQVNEQYF.

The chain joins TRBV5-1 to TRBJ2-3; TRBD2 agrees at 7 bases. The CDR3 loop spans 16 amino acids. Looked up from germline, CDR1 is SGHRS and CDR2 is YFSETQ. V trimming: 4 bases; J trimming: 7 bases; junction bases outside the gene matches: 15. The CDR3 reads CASSLRGQRDVNTQYF. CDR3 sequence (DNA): TGCGCCAGCAGCCTCCGCGGCCAGCGGGATGTCAATACGCAGTATTTT. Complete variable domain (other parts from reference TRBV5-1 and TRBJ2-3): KAGVTQTPRYLIKTRGQQVTLSCSPISGHRSVSWYQQTPGQGLQFLFEYFSETQRNKGNFPGRFSGRQFSNSRSEMNVSTLELGDSALYLCASSLRGQRDVNTQYFGPGTRLTVL.

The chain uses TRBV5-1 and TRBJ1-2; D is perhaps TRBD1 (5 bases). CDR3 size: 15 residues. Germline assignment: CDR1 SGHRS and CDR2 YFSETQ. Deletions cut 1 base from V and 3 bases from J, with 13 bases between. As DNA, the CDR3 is TGCGCCAGCAGCTTGTACCAGCCGGGGGACTATGGCTACACCTTC. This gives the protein CASSLYQPGDYGYTF. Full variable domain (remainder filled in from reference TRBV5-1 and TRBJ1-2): KAGVTQTPRYLIKTRGQQVTLSCSPISGHRSVSWYQQTPGQGLQFLFEYFSETQRNKGNFPGRFSGRQFSNSRSEMNVSTLELGDSALYLCASSLYQPGDYGYTFGSGTRLTVV.

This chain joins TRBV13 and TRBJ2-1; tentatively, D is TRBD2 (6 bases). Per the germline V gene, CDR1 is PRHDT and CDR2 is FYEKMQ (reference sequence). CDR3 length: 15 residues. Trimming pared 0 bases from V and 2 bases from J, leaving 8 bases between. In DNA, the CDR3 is TGTGCCAGCAGCTTAGGAGGGGAGGCCTACAATGAGCAGTTCTTC. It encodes CASSLGGEAYNEQFF.

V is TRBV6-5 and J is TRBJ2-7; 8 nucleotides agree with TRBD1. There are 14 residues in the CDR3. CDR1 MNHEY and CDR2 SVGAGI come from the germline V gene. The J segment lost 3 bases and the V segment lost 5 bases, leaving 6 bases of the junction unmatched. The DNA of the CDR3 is TGTGCCAGCAGTCTGCGACAGGGGCGCTACGAGCAGTACTTC. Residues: CASSLRQGRYEQYF.

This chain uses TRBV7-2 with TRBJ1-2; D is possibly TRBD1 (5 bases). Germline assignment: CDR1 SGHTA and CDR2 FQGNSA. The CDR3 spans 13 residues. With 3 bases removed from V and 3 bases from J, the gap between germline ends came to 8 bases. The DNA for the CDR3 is TGTGCCAGCAGCTTGGTACAGGACTATGGCTACACCTTC. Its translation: CASSLVQDYGYTF.